Listed here are 29 T cell receptor beta chains from one sample, sequenced in a study of cytomegalovirus exposure and HLA in healthy donors. 60 Vbeta and 13 Jbeta primers were used in PCR. Measured with immunoSEQ multiplex PCR; TCRdb has only the in-frame clones, and not every one. The sample has tens of thousands of clones; around 79% are singletons. The sample was PBMCs. The receptors were gathered from a woman in her 40s in good health and CMV-seropositive.

This clone was observed a few times. The V and J genes are TRBV27 and TRBJ1-4; no reliable D call. V lost 5 bases and J lost 8, with 9 bases in between. This CDR3 has 12 amino acids. The germline V gene encodes CDR1 MNHEY and CDR2 SMNVEV (reference sequence). The CDR3 nucleotides are TGTGCCAGCAGTACTCCGGGAGAAAAACTGTTTTTT. Its translation: CASSTPGEKLFF.

This clone has only a few counts. This rearrangement joins TRBV10-3 to TRBJ2-3, with D unresolved. V was trimmed by 4 bases and J by 4 bases, leaving 9 bases between them. Germline loops: CDR1 ENHRY, CDR2 SYGVKD. There are 13 residues in the CDR3. The CDR3 sequence: CAISGMSADTQYF. The CDR3 DNA reads as TGTGCCATCAGTGGAATGTCAGCAGATACGCAGTATTTT.

With regard to this clone: Other DNA sequences in this sample translate to the same CDR3. The J gene is TRBJ2-5, the V gene TRBV5-1; 7 bases fit TRBD2. This CDR3 comprises 15 residues. The germline CDR1 and CDR2 sequences are SGHRS and YFSETQ. The V gene end was trimmed by 4 bases and the J gene end by 5 bases; junction bases not matched to a gene: 11. CDR3 in DNA: TGCGCCAGCAGCCCCCAAGCGGGAACCGGGGAGACCCAGTACTTC. It yields the protein CASSPQAGTGETQYF.

The chain carries TRBV5-1 and TRBJ1-3, with no clear D. The CDR3 totals 13 residues. Germline V lookup: CDR1 SGHRS, CDR2 YFSETQ. V lost 5 bases to trimming and J lost 0 bases, with 6 bases between them. The CDR3 protein is CASSESSGNTIYF. The CDR3 DNA reads as TGCGCCAGCAGTGAGAGCTCTGGAAACACCATATATTTT.

This chain joins TRBV5-4 and TRBJ2-7, with 8 nucleotides matching TRBD2. V dropped 1 base and J dropped 2; count of bases not matched to a gene: 5. The CDR3 runs 15 residues. Germline CDR1 is SGHNT and CDR2 is YYREEE (reference sequence). CDR3 nucleotide sequence: TGTGCCAGCAGCTTGTCGCGGGAGGCACCCTACGAGCAGTACTTC. Amino acids: CASSLSREAPYEQYF.

The chain links TRBV9 to TRBJ2-2, with D maybe TRBD1 (6 bases). Germline CDR1 reads SGDLS; CDR2 reads YYNGEE. V shed 4 bases and J shed 4 bases, with 17 bases lying between them. The CDR3 is made up of 16 amino acids. The CDR3: CASSSRDKILTGELFF. DNA of the CDR3: TGTGCCAGCAGCTCCCGGGACAAGATCCTCACCGGGGAGCTGTTTTTT.

This chain links TRBV7-3 with TRBJ2-1; TRBD2 agrees at 8 bases. The CDR3 extends over 13 amino acids. V was pared by 5 bases and J by 5 bases, with 2 bases of the junction left unmatched. Germline V CDR1 and CDR2: SGHTA, FQGTGA. CDR3 residues: CASSPAGDNEQFF. The CDR3 DNA reads as TGTGCCAGCAGCCCAGCGGGGGACAATGAGCAGTTCTTC.

This clone was observed once. The CDR3 region has the DNA TGTGCCAGCTCACCAATTAATTCCGAGGCGACCCTGTGGTACTTC. Its translation is CASSPINSEATLWYF. The chain combines TRBV18 with TRBJ2-5; D remains unclear. The CDR3 runs to 15 residues. Per the germline V gene, CDR1 is KGHSH and CDR2 is LQKENI. With 2 bases removed from V and 13 bases from J, the gap between germline ends came to 23 bases.

V and J are TRBV28 and TRBJ2-3; no reliable D call. The CDR3 runs to 12 residues. Germline CDR1 is MDHEN and CDR2 is SYDVKM. Trimming shortened V by 1 base and J by 6 bases, and 5 bases separated the two germline ends. The CDR3 DNA reads as TGTGCCAGCAGTTTATCCGCGGATACGCAGTATTTT. Translating gives CASSLSADTQYF.

This clone was detected a few times. The chain uses TRBV5-1 and TRBJ2-2; no definite D call. CDR3 size: 13 residues. V shed 3 bases and J shed 2 bases, with 5 bases lying between them. CDR1 and CDR2 (germline): SGHRS, YFSETQ. The CDR3 is CASSSSNTGELFF. The CDR3 DNA reads TGCGCCAGCAGCTCTTCCAACACCGGGGAGCTGTTTTTT.

This clone was recorded only once. The gene calls are TRBV11-2 and TRBJ1-4; no reliable D call. V was pared by 5 bases and J by 5 bases, with 15 bases between. The V gene's germline CDR1 is SGHAT and CDR2 FQNNGV. The CDR3 covers 15 residues. The CDR3 spells CASSTRTGKNEKLFF. The CDR3 nucleotides are TGTGCCAGCAGCACACGGACTGGAAAGAATGAAAAACTGTTTTTT.

The genes are TRBV4-3 and TRBJ1-2, with 7 positions matching TRBD1. In germline, CDR1 is LGHNA, CDR2 YSLEER. This CDR3 spans 17 amino acids. The junction had 15 bases not matched to a gene; V was cut back by 5 bases and J by 3 bases. The chain's CDR3 is CASSKYEGDSPYYGYTF. The CDR3, as DNA: TGCGCCAGCAGCAAGTACGAGGGGGACAGCCCTTACTATGGCTACACCTTC.

This clone was seen only once. J is TRBJ1-2 and V is TRBV10-3, with D possibly TRBD1 on 5 matching bases. The length of the CDR3 is 15 residues. Germline lookup yields CDR1 ENHRY and CDR2 SYGVKD. V was trimmed by 4 bases and J by 2 bases, leaving 14 bases between them. CDR3: CAISVVQGINYGYTF. CDR3 bases: TGTGCCATCAGTGTAGTTCAGGGAATCAACTATGGCTACACCTTC.

V gene TRBV15 combines with J gene TRBJ1-4, with a weak D call TRBD1 (6 bases). The CDR3 is made up of 16 amino acids. With 8 bases removed from V and 4 bases from J, the gap between germline ends came to 20 bases. Germline CDR1 and CDR2: LNHNV and YYDKDF (reference sequence). The CDR3 spells CATPNRDRTLNEKLFF. The CDR3 DNA follows: TGTGCCACCCCGAACCGAGACAGGACTCTTAATGAAAAACTGTTTTTT.

The chain recombines TRBV7-9 with TRBJ1-2, with 9 positions matching TRBD1. This CDR3 has 15 amino acids. Germline loops: CDR1 SEHNR, CDR2 FQNEAQ (reference sequence). V lost 8 bases to trimming and J lost 2 bases; unmatched junction nucleotides: 9. CDR3 bases: TGTGCCAGCTACAATACAGGGGGCAGGAACTATGGCTACACCTTC. Amino acid sequence: CASYNTGGRNYGYTF.

J is TRBJ1-1 and V is TRBV5-6; 7 bases fit TRBD1. CDR1 and CDR2 (germline): SGHDT, YYEEEE. With V trimmed by 0 bases and J by 3 bases, 8 bases remained unmatched. CDR3 size: 16 residues. This CDR3 reads CASSLGDRAWYTEAFF. Written as DNA, the CDR3 is TGTGCCAGCAGCTTGGGAGACAGGGCCTGGTACACTGAAGCTTTCTTT.

The chain carries TRBV18 and TRBJ2-7; no reliable D call. The CDR3 covers 13 residues. CDR1 and CDR2 (germline): KGHSH, LQKENI. V lost 3 bases and J lost 3, with 9 bases in between. This CDR3 reads CASSPARIYEQYF. The CDR3 nucleotides read TGTGCCAGCTCACCGGCGCGGATCTACGAGCAGTACTTC. Together with reference TRBV18 and TRBJ2-7, the CDR3 gives the full variable domain: NAGVMQNPRHLVRRRGQEARLRCSPMKGHSHVYWYRQLPEEGLKFMVYLQKENIIDESGMPKERFSAEFPKEGPSILRIQQVVRGDSAAYFCASSPARIYEQYFGPGTRLTVT.

This clone has more than one count but fewer than ten. The chain carries TRBV11-1 and TRBJ2-1; D is perhaps TRBD1 (5 bases). In germline, CDR1 is SGHAT, CDR2 FQDESV (reference sequence). CDR3 length equals 11 residues. V was shortened by 2 bases and J by 10 bases, with 6 bases between the two germline ends. The chain's CDR3 is CASSLWGEQFF. In DNA form, the CDR3 reads TGTGCCAGCAGCTTATGGGGCGAGCAGTTCTTC. Together with reference TRBV11-1 and TRBJ2-1, the CDR3 gives the full variable domain: EAEVAQSPRYKITEKSQAVAFWCDPISGHATLYWYRQILGQGPELLVQFQDESVVDDSQLPKDRFSAERLKGVDSTLKIQPAELGDSAMYLCASSLWGEQFFGPGTRLTVL.

This clone was seen only once. V and J are TRBV27 and TRBJ2-7; 9 positions agree with TRBD2. The trim removed 3 bases at V and 3 bases at J, leaving 3 bases unmatched. Per germline, CDR1 MNHEY and CDR2 SMNVEV (reference sequence). This CDR3 has 14 amino acids. The CDR3 DNA sequence: TGTGCCAGCAGTTTGGCGGGAGGGGTCTACGAGCAGTACTTC. It specifies CASSLAGGVYEQYF.

The chain is built from TRBV7-2 and TRBJ1-5; D perhaps matches TRBD1 (5 bases). Germline V gives CDR1 SGHTA, CDR2 FQGNSA. The CDR3 consists of 14 residues. V was shortened by 5 bases and J by 7 bases, with 15 bases between the two germline ends. The CDR3 DNA follows: TGTGCCAGCAGCCAGGGCGGGGGTCGGCAGCCCCAGCATTTT. Amino acids: CASSQGGGRQPQHF.

This clone was observed a few times. The chain is built from TRBV5-6 and TRBJ1-5, with D tentatively TRBD1 (6 bases). Germline CDR1 reads SGHDT; CDR2 reads YYEEEE. This CDR3 is 14 amino acids long. V dropped 0 bases and J dropped 6 bases, with 10 bases sitting between them. CDR3 region: CASSLGAGAQPQHF. CDR3 sequence (DNA): TGTGCCAGCAGCTTGGGGGCAGGGGCTCAGCCCCAGCATTTT.

This clone has more than one count but fewer than ten. This chain uses TRBV5-1 with TRBJ2-1, with 7 bases fitting TRBD2. The junction had 7 bases not matched to a gene; V was cut back by 2 bases and J by 5 bases. This CDR3 is built from 15 residues. Per the germline V gene, CDR1 is SGHRS and CDR2 is YFSETQ. CDR3 sequence reads: CASSFSSGPNNEQFF. The CDR3 DNA reads as TGCGCCAGCAGCTTTTCTAGCGGACCAAACAATGAGCAGTTCTTC.

This sequence joins TRBV30 and TRBJ2-4; 10 bases line up with TRBD2. The germline V gene has CDR1 GTSNPN and CDR2 SVGIG (reference sequence). The CDR3 contains 15 residues. J gave up 7 bases and V 5 bases, and 11 bases lay outside the gene matches. CDR3 in DNA: TGTGCCTGGGGGGAAGCGGGAGGGCCGGCGAACATTCAGTACTTC. Translating gives CAWGEAGGPANIQYF.

The chain carries TRBV10-3 and TRBJ2-5, with 7 bases fitting TRBD1. The CDR3 is 13 residues long. CDR1 is ENHRY, CDR2 SYGVKD, per germline. The J segment lost 5 bases and the V segment lost 6 bases, leaving 6 bases of the junction unmatched. The CDR3 region is CAISATGQETQYF. In DNA form, the CDR3 reads TGTGCCATCAGCGCGACAGGGCAGGAGACCCAGTACTTC.

The genes are TRBV6-1 and TRBJ2-3, with D unclear. V was pared by 0 bases and J by 4 bases, with 23 bases between. The CDR3 runs to 19 residues. Looked up from germline, CDR1 is MNHNS and CDR2 is SASEGT. CDR3 sequence: CASSEALVRPGGGADTQYF. The CDR3 DNA reads TGTGCCAGCAGTGAAGCGCTGGTACGGCCCGGCGGCGGCGCAGATACGCAGTATTTT.

V gene TRBV10-3 combines with J gene TRBJ2-3, with D possibly TRBD2 on 6 matching bases. The CDR3 extends over 11 amino acids. In germline, CDR1 is ENHRY, CDR2 SYGVKD. The CDR3: CASGGTDTQYF. CDR3 nucleotide sequence: TGTGCGTCGGGGGGCACAGATACGCAGTATTTT.

CDR3 protein: CASSPDISNTEAFF. CDR3 coding DNA: TGCGCCAGCAGCCCCGACATATCGAACACTGAAGCTTTCTTT. This chain joins TRBV4-3 and TRBJ1-1; D unresolved. Germline assignment: CDR1 LGHNA and CDR2 YSLEER. Trimming took 4 bases from V and 1 from J, leaving 10 bases between them. This CDR3 spans 14 amino acids.

This clone was picked up many times. The V and J genes are TRBV4-3 and TRBJ1-4; D remains ambiguous. The CDR3 extends over 16 amino acids. CDR1 LGHNA and CDR2 YSLEER come from the germline V gene. Trimming left V 0 bases short and J 1 base short, with 9 bases between. This CDR3 is CASSQESGRTNEKLFF. The CDR3 bases are TGCGCCAGCAGCCAAGAGTCGGGTAGAACTAATGAAAAACTGTTTTTT.

The chain's CDR3 is CASSGTSGVTDTQYF. For the CDR3, the DNA is TGTGCCAGCAGCGGGACTAGCGGGGTCACAGATACGCAGTATTTT. The chain employs TRBV6-5 and TRBJ2-3; 13 bases fit TRBD2. Germline lookup yields CDR1 MNHEY and CDR2 SVGAGI. Germline trimming cut 6 bases from V and 2 bases from J; bases unmatched to any gene: 2. CDR3 length: 15 amino acids.